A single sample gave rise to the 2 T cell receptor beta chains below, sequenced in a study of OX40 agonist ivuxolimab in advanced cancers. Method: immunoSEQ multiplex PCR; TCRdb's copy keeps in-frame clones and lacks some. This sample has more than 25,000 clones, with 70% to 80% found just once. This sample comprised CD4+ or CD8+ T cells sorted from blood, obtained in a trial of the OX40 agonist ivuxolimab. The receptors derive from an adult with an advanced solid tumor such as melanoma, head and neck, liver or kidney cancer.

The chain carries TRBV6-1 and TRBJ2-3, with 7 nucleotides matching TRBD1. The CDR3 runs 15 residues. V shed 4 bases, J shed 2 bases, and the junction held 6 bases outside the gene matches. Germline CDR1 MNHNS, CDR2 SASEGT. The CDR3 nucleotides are TGTGCCAGCAGTGGGCGGACAGGAAACACAGATACGCAGTATTTT. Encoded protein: CASSGRTGNTDTQYF.

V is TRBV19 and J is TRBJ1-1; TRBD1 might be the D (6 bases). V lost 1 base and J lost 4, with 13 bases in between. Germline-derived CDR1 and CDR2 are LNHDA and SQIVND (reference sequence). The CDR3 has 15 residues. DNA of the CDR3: TGTGCCAGTAGTATAGCTGGCAGGGGAGGCACTGAAGCTTTCTTT. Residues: CASSIAGRGGTEAFF. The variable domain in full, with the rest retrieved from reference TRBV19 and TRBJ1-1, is DGGITQSPKYLFRKEGQNVTLSCEQNLNHDAMYWYRQDPGQGLRLIYYSQIVNDFQKGDIAEGYSVSREKKESFPLTVTSAQKNPTAFYLCASSIAGRGGTEAFFGQGTRLTVV.